Listed below are T cell receptor beta chains from one sample, sequenced in a study of Tregs in tolerant kidney transplant recipients. The table came from immunoSEQ multiplex PCR; TCRdb's copy has only in-frame clones and leaves some out. The sample holds 70,000 to 95,000 clones, about 91% seen once. The sample was Tregs from blood, taken before the transplant. The receptors shown here come from a human donor who received a combined kidney and bone marrow transplant. The CDR3 runs from the conserved cysteine through the conserved F or W. The order of the fields is V gene, J gene, D gene, clone size, CDR3 protein, CDR3 DNA. D genes are given only for firm matches. Only some rows state a clone size, as once, few, many or a class for expanded clones.

TRBV28	TRBJ2-1	TRBD2	-	CASSSSVGLAGANEQFF	TGTGCCAGCAGTTCCTCCGTAGGTCTAGCGGGAGCCAATGAGCAGTTCTTC
TRBV7-3	TRBJ1-1	-	-	CASSFGQRTEAFF	TGTGCCAGCAGCTTTGGACAGAGAACAGAAGCTTTCTTT
TRBV7-3	TRBJ2-1	-	-	CASSLTWGTNEQFF	TGTGCCAGCAGCTTAACTTGGGGGACGAATGAGCAGTTCTTC
TRBV28	TRBJ2-7	-	once	CASSSTTYEQCF	TGTGCCAGCAGTTCGACCACCTACGAGCAGTGCTTC
TRBV7-8	TRBJ2-1	-	-	CASSLVHGFAGSMDEQFF	TGTGCCAGCAGCTTAGTTCATGGCTTCGCGGGGTCTATGGATGAGCAGTTCTTC
TRBV11-2	TRBJ2-5	-	-	CASSLERSETQYF	TGTGCCAGCAGCTTAGAACGTTCGGAGACCCAGTACTTC
TRBV4-1	TRBJ2-2	TRBD2	-	CASSQEGTTYGELFF	TGCGCCAGCAGCCAAGAAGGGACTACTTACGGGGAGCTGTTTTTT
TRBV21-1	TRBJ1-5	-	-	CASSKVAGVNQPQHF	TGTGCCAGCAGCAAAGTGGCAGGGGTAAATCAGCCCCAGCATTTT
TRBV6-5	TRBJ2-1	-	-	CASSFQSRQVEQFF	TGTGCCAGCAGTTTCCAAAGTCGACAGGTTGAGCAGTTCTTC
TRBV19	TRBJ2-7	-	-	CASSKGGSAVFYEQYF	TGTGCCAGTAGCAAGGGCGGGTCCGCCGTGTTTTACGAGCAGTACTTC
TRBV6-5	TRBJ1-5	-	-	CARSYSGGDSPQHF	TGTGCCCGCAGTTACAGCGGGGGCGACTCGCCCCAGCATTTT
TRBV2	TRBJ2-5	-	once	CASSEAYRAETQYF	TGTGCCAGCAGTGAAGCGTACAGGGCGGAGACCCAGTACTTC
TRBV28	TRBJ1-1	-	-	CASSPTDRLNTEAFF	TGTGCCAGCAGTCCCACGGACAGATTGAACACTGAAGCTTTCTTT
TRBV6-1	TRBJ1-4	TRBD1	-	CASSSDRLTNEKLFF	TGTGCCAGCAGTTCGGACAGGCTGACTAATGAAAAACTGTTTTTT
TRBV4-3	TRBJ2-1	-	-	CASSQDPLGAVVNEQFF	TGCGCCAGCAGCCAAGACCCACTAGGGGCCGTTGTCAATGAGCAGTTCTTC
TRBV4-2	TRBJ2-3	TRBD2	-	CASRRTAGGLGDTQYF	TGTGCCAGCAGGCGAACAGCGGGAGGGCTTGGAGATACGCAGTATTTT
TRBV7-8	TRBJ2-3	-	-	CASSQAGVGTDTQYF	TGTGCCAGCAGCCAGGCAGGGGTGGGCACAGATACGCAGTATTTT
TRBV6-1	TRBJ2-7	-	-	CASNRQGNMYEQYF	TGTGCCAGCAATCGGCAGGGGAATATGTACGAGCAGTACTTC
TRBV19	TRBJ1-2	-	-	CASSITWTSANYGYTF	TGTGCCAGTAGTATCACTTGGACATCAGCTAACTATGGCTACACCTTC
TRBV14	TRBJ1-5	-	-	CASSQGGGNQPQHF	TGTGCCAGCAGCCAGGGGGGCGGCAATCAGCCCCAGCATTTT
TRBV7-3	TRBJ1-5	-	-	CASSPDSNQPQHF	TGTGCCAGCAGCCCGGATTCTAATCAGCCCCAGCATTTT
TRBV7-7	TRBJ2-6	-	-	CASSSVRKCHKSRANVLTF	TGTGCCAGCAGCTCAGTACGTAAGTGCCACAAAAGTCGGGCCAACGTCCTGACTTTC
TRBV28	TRBJ2-7	-	-	CASSLGSAGYEQYF	TGTGCCAGCAGTTTAGGTAGCGCGGGCTACGAGCAGTACTTC
TRBV29-1	TRBJ2-5	-	-	CSVGTAQETQYF	TGCAGCGTTGGTACGGCTCAAGAGACCCAGTACTTC
TRBV18	TRBJ1-4	-	-	CASSPRENEKLFF	TGTGCCAGCTCACCCCGAGAGAATGAAAAACTGTTTTTT
TRBV19	TRBJ1-2	-	-	CASSITGKNYGYTF	TGTGCCAGTAGTATCACAGGGAAAAACTATGGCTACACCTTC
TRBV7-9	TRBJ2-1	-	-	CASMPPIRDSKNEQFF	TGTGCCAGCATGCCCCCTATCCGGGACTCAAAAAATGAGCAGTTCTTC
TRBV7-7	TRBJ1-1	-	-	CASSLSKNTEAFF	TGTGCCAGCAGCTTAAGCAAGAACACTGAAGCTTTCTTT
TRBV28	TRBJ1-1	-	-	CASSLGTEAFF	TGTGCCAGCAGTTTGGGTACTGAAGCTTTCTTT
TRBV6-5	TRBJ1-3	-	-	CASTLGEPGNTIYF	TGTGCCAGCACCCTGGGCGAACCTGGAAACACCATATATTTT
TRBV20-1	TRBJ2-1	-	-	CSASWNEQFF	TGCAGTGCTTCATGGAATGAGCAGTTCTTC
TRBV7-6	TRBJ2-5	-	-	CASSLGGGETQYF	TGTGCCAGCAGCTTAGGGGGTGGGGAGACCCAGTACTTC
TRBV19	TRBJ1-6	TRBD1	-	CASSISTGQNSPLHF	TGTGCCAGTAGTATTTCCACGGGACAGAATTCACCCCTCCACTTT
TRBV6-1	TRBJ2-2	-	few	CASSEARLANTGELFF	TGTGCCAGCAGTGAAGCGCGCCTAGCGAACACCGGGGAGCTGTTTTTT